This is a list of T cell receptor beta chains from one sample in a study of human CD8 memory T cell subsets. TCRdb reprocessed the 5' RACE reads and reports one entry per CDR3 protein, with no DNA. Its table records 6,000 to 6,500 distinct CDR3 sequences. Input material: CD8+ T cells from PBMCs. The receptors stem from a human donor in good health. Both conserved end residues are part of each CDR3. The size entry is marked missing in some rows and otherwise reads once, few, many or a size class.

>NA|TRBJ2-5|TRBV15
CATSSRLAGRETQYF
>medium-sized|TRBJ2-7|TRBV3-1
CASSQGPNLGEQYF
>NA|TRBJ2-1|TRBV7-9
CASSHFGGNEQFF
>medium-sized|TRBJ2-2|TRBV4-2
CASSGGNTGELFF
>medium-sized|TRBJ2-7|TRBV5-1
CASSLGGPYEQYF
>NA|TRBJ1-1|TRBV4-1
CASSQMGGTRTEAFF
>NA|TRBJ2-1|TRBV14
CASSQDNGRPYNEQFF
>NA|TRBJ2-3|TRBV9
CASSSSPADTQYF
>NA|TRBJ2-1|TRBV19
CASSRLADYNEQFF
>large|TRBJ2-7|TRBV12-3/TRBV12-4
CASSLASSGPLYEQYF
>NA|TRBJ2-3|TRBV19
CASSPGTDTQYF
>medium-sized|TRBJ1-1|TRBV11-3
CASSLGPTTEAFF
>NA|TRBJ1-5|TRBV7-2
CASSLVGGAPNQPQHF
>NA|TRBJ2-5|TRBV28
CASRLGETQYF
>NA|TRBJ2-3|TRBV28
CASSFPSPGGIPRADTQYF
>NA|TRBJ2-2|TRBV29-1
CSSTLAGTGELFF
>NA|TRBJ2-5|TRBV4-1
CASSQDRSGTQYF
>NA|TRBJ2-1|TRBV20-1
CSASSKASFYNEQFF
>NA|TRBJ2-1|TRBV7-3
CASSSGLAGGPYNEQFF
>NA|TRBJ1-5|TRBV20-1
CSAPRDRTSNQPQHF
>NA|TRBJ1-2|TRBV7-9
CASSLQGRHTF
>NA|TRBJ2-7|TRBV19
CASAPQGAYHEQYF
>NA|TRBJ2-7|TRBV28
CASSQLAGSYEQYF
>NA|TRBJ2-7|TRBV11-1
CASSFGVSYEQYF
>NA|TRBJ1-5|TRBV6-1
CASEERPLNQPQHF
>NA|TRBJ2-7|TRBV27
CASSSLGSYEQYF
>NA|TRBJ1-3|TRBV12-3/TRBV12-4
CASSFSEGYGNTIYF